This T cell receptor (beta chain) was captured by sequencing in a study of OX40 agonist ivuxolimab in advanced cancers. General study points: Patients with a partial response at 0.1-3.0 mg/kg had among the lowest clonal expansion. Normalized expansion of T-cell clones was also low for some nonresponders.

CDR1 is SGHAT, CDR2 FQNNGV, per germline. V lost 1 base, J lost 4 bases, and 1 base lay in between. The CDR3 consists of 11 residues. Sequencing used immunoSEQ multiplex PCR; TCRdb keeps in-frame clones, though not all of them. The sample consists of roughly 100,000 clones, around 87% of them appearing once. This clone was observed once. Antigen: not known. This clonotype was sampled from an adult with an advanced solid tumor such as melanoma, head and neck, liver or kidney cancer. The sample here was CD4+ or CD8+ T cells sorted from blood, taken in a trial of the OX40 agonist ivuxolimab. The V and J genes are TRBV11-2 and TRBJ1-1; D gene ambiguous. The CDR3: CASSLATEAFF. The CDR3 bases are TGTGCCAGCAGCTTAGCCACTGAAGCTTTCTTT.